This is a list of T cell receptor beta chains from one sample in a study of blood T cell repertoires in COVID-19. Clones were read by immunoSEQ multiplex PCR, and TCRdb kept only the in-frame ones, dropping some. Here the sample spans approximately 200,000 clones, roughly 90% being singletons. The sample comprised peripheral blood. These receptors came from a man in his sixties or seventies with acute or convalescent COVID-19. Each CDR3 is given with its conserved first and last residue. Each record gives: V gene, J gene, clone size, D gene, CDR3 DNA, CDR3 protein. A D gene is named only where the DNA matches it firmly. Clone sizes are given selectively: once, few, many, or a class where the clone is expanded.

>TRBV19|TRBJ2-2|NA|TRBD1
TGTGCCAGTAGGACCGGGACAGGGATAACCGGGGAGCTGTTTTTT
CASRTGTGITGELFF
>TRBV11-3|TRBJ2-1|few|NA
TGTGCCAGCAGCTTAAACAGTCTTAATGAGCAGTTCTTC
CASSLNSLNEQFF
>TRBV11-2|TRBJ2-7|NA|NA
TGTGCCAGCAGCTTAGAACAGGGAAACTGGAACTACGAGCAGTACTTC
CASSLEQGNWNYEQYF
>TRBV19|TRBJ1-3|NA|TRBD1
TGTGCCAGTAGTTGGGACAGGGTCTCTGGAAACACCATATATTTT
CASSWDRVSGNTIYF
>TRBV30|TRBJ1-5|NA|NA
TGTGCCTGGAGTCCCGGGACCGCGGGACGTCAGCCCCAGCATTTT
CAWSPGTAGRQPQHF
>TRBV19|TRBJ1-1|NA|TRBD1
TGTGCCAGTAGTCAGGGACAGTCTCTGACTGAAGCTTTCTTT
CASSQGQSLTEAFF
>TRBV27|TRBJ2-5|NA|TRBD2
TGTGCCAGCAGTCTGGGACTAGCGGGAGTAGAGACCCAGTACTTC
CASSLGLAGVETQYF
>TRBV6-5|TRBJ2-2|once|NA
TGTGCCAGCAACCCACAGGGAAACACCGGGGAGCTGTTTTTT
CASNPQGNTGELFF
>TRBV5-1|TRBJ1-1|NA|NA
TGCGCCAGCAGCTTTGACAGTCCGGCAAACACTGAAGCTTTCTTT
CASSFDSPANTEAFF
>TRBV7-8|TRBJ1-6|NA|TRBD1
TGTGCCAGCAGCTTCCAGGGGGCGATGGGGTCACCCCTCCACTTT
CASSFQGAMGSPLHF
>TRBV7-3|TRBJ2-3|once|NA
TGTGCCAGCAGCCGAAGTCTCTCCCTAGAGTTCACAGATACGCAGTATTTT
CASSRSLSLEFTDTQYF
>TRBV11-2|TRBJ2-1|NA|TRBD2
TGTGCCAGCAGCTTAGATGAGGCTAGCGGGCGACAATTCAATGAGCAGTTCTTC
CASSLDEASGRQFNEQFF
>TRBV29-1|TRBJ2-7|NA|NA
TGCAGCGCTACGGACAGTTACGAGCAGTACTTC
CSATDSYEQYF
>TRBV6-6|TRBJ2-2|NA|TRBD1
TGTGCCAGCAGCCATGACAGGGGGATCAACACCGGGGAGCTGTTTTTT
CASSHDRGINTGELFF
>TRBV5-1|TRBJ2-7|NA|NA
TGCGCCAGCAGCCTGGGGGGCGTCTACGAGCAGTACTTC
CASSLGGVYEQYF
>TRBV7-3|TRBJ2-3|NA|TRBD2
TGTGCCAGCAGCTTAGGATCGGGAGGGCCTGCAGATACGCAGTATTTT
CASSLGSGGPADTQYF
>TRBV19|TRBJ2-2|few|TRBD2
TGTGCCAGTAGTATAAAAGCGGGAGGGATATCCGGGGAGCTGTTTTTT
CASSIKAGGISGELFF
>TRBV7-9|TRBJ1-4|NA|NA
TGTGCCAGCAGCTTAGCGGCGGATAATGAAAAACTGTTTTTT
CASSLAADNEKLFF
>TRBV3-1/TRBV3-2|TRBJ2-7|NA|TRBD2
TGTGCCAGCAGCCCAAGCGGGACGCCTTACGAGCAGTACTTC
CASSPSGTPYEQYF
>TRBV28|TRBJ2-3|NA|TRBD2
TGTGCCAGCAGACTCTCAGCGGGAGTCCCCACAGATACGCAGTATTTT
CASRLSAGVPTDTQYF
>TRBV6-5|TRBJ1-2|NA|NA
TGTGCCAGCAGGTCCGGGTTATATGGCTACACCTTC
CASRSGLYGYTF
>TRBV2|TRBJ1-4|NA|NA
TGTGCCAGCAACGCCGGGACATCAATTAATGAAAAACTGTTTTTT
CASNAGTSINEKLFF
>TRBV6-6|TRBJ1-3|NA|NA
TGTGCCAGCAGTTACTCGTGGACATACTCTGGAAACACCATATATTTT
CASSYSWTYSGNTIYF
>TRBV7-3|TRBJ2-7|NA|NA
TGTGCCAGCAGCCCAGGGTCGCTGACTTACGAGCAGTACTTC
CASSPGSLTYEQYF
>TRBV7-9|TRBJ1-1|NA|TRBD1
TGTGCCAGCAGCCAGGACAGGGGGGCTGAAGCTTTCTTT
CASSQDRGAEAFF
>TRBV5-4|TRBJ1-2|NA|TRBD1
TGTGCCAGCAGCTTAGAGACAGGGATCTATGGCTACACCTTC
CASSLETGIYGYTF
>TRBV9|TRBJ1-3|NA|TRBD1
TGTGCCAGCAGCGTAGGGACTACAGGGGGTTGGGGAAACACCATATATTTT
CASSVGTTGGWGNTIYF
>TRBV19|TRBJ1-1|NA|NA
TGTGCCAGTAGTACCCATTTCCCGAACACTGAAGCTTTCTTT
CASSTHFPNTEAFF
>TRBV25-1|TRBJ1-1|once|NA
TGTGCCAGCAGTGGGCTTGGACTGGGTGAAGCTTTCTTT
CASSGLGLGEAFF
>TRBV19|TRBJ1-5|NA|NA
TGTGCCAGTAATCCTTGGGGGGGCAGAGACAATCAGCCCCAGCATTTT
CASNPWGGRDNQPQHF
>TRBV27|TRBJ2-4|NA|NA
TGTGCCAGCAGTTTACAGGGGAAGGGTTCCTTCAACATTCAGTACTTC
CASSLQGKGSFNIQYF
>TRBV2|TRBJ2-1|NA|NA
TGTGCCAGCAGTGGAGGGAGCTCCTACAATGAGCAGTTCTTC
CASSGGSSYNEQFF
>TRBV30|TRBJ1-1|NA|NA
TGTGCCTGGACCCTTAGGGTCCTGACAGGACATTCGAACACTGAAGCTTTCTTT
CAWTLRVLTGHSNTEAFF
>TRBV5-4|TRBJ1-1|NA|TRBD1
TGTGCCAGCAGCTTGGAAGGGGGCCGTTCAGAAGCTTTCTTT
CASSLEGGRSEAFF
>TRBV6-2/TRBV6-3|TRBJ1-5|few|TRBD1
TGTGCCAGCAGTGCGGGACAGCGCAATCAGCCCCAGCATTTT
CASSAGQRNQPQHF
>TRBV5-6|TRBJ1-2|NA|TRBD1
TGTGCCAGCAGCCAATGGGACAGGGTAACCCCTGGCTACACCTTC
CASSQWDRVTPGYTF
>TRBV2|TRBJ2-3|NA|NA
TGTGCCAGTAGAGGGAGCCCCGCCGATACGCAGTATTTT
CASRGSPADTQYF
>TRBV28|TRBJ2-7|NA|NA
TGTGCCAGCAACAGGGTTTCCTACGAGCAGTACTTC
CASNRVSYEQYF
>TRBV5-1|TRBJ2-7|NA|NA
TGCGCCAGCAGCTTGGTTAGGACATCCTCCTACGAGCAGTACTTC
CASSLVRTSSYEQYF
>TRBV12-3/TRBV12-4|TRBJ2-7|NA|TRBD2
TGTGCCACCTCCCAAGCGGGAGCGGGCGAGCAGTACTTC
CATSQAGAGEQYF
>TRBV29-1|TRBJ1-4|NA|TRBD1
TGCAGCGTGGGGCCCAGGGGGGAAAAACTGTTTTTT
CSVGPRGEKLFF
>TRBV30|TRBJ1-2|NA|NA
TGTGCCTGGAGCCTAAACAGGGACTATGGCTACACCTTC
CAWSLNRDYGYTF